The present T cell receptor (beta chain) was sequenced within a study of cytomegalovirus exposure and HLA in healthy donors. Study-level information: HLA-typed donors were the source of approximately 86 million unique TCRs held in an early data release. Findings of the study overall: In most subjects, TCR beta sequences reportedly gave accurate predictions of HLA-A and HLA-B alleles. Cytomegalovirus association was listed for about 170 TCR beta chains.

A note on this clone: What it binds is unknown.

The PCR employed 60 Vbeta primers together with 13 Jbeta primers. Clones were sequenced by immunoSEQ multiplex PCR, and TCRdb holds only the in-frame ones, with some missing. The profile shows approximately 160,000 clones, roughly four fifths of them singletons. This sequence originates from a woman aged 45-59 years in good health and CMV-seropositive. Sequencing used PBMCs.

The CDR3 nucleotides read TGCAGCGTTGAACTTCCGGACAGAACCTACAATGAGCAGTTCTTC. It codes for CSVELPDRTYNEQFF. The genes are TRBV29-1 and TRBJ2-1, with TRBD1 as a possible D gene (6 bases). Germline assignment: CDR1 SQVTM and CDR2 ANQGSEA. This CDR3 is built from 15 residues. Trimming cost V 2 bases and J 2 bases, with 13 bases left between them.